One TCR beta chain is described in this entry. This study enrolled people aged about 18 to 90 from roughly 22 US geographic areas. In the study's own analysis: Reference gene primer amplification gave estimated nucleated cell counts. The assay was immunoSEQ multiplex PCR, and TCRdb's table has in-frame clones only and misses some. V, J and clone size were drawn from that table, and D and trimming were deduced from the DNA. This sample carries around 230,000 clones, 80% to 90% of them seen once, and the ten largest clones take over 9%. Germline CDR1 MNHEY, CDR2 SVGEGT. The CDR3 has 14 amino acids. Trimming cost V 4 bases and J 5 bases; bases outside gene matches: 6. The record originates from a study of blood T cell repertoires in COVID-19. About the research overall: COVID-19 samples collected from the United States, Italy and Spain covered acute and convalescent phases.

The chain has TRBV6-2 or TRBV6-3 and TRBJ1-1, with 8 bases aligning to TRBD1. Sequencing was done on a sample of PBMCs or T cells enriched from blood (not recorded which). The TCR originated in a young man with acute COVID-19. The DNA of the CDR3 is TGTGCCAGCAGTTCCGGGACAGGTTGGACTGAAGCTTTCTTT. Amino acid sequence: CASSSGTGWTEAFF.